This T cell receptor (beta chain) was documented in a study of radiotherapy plus CTLA-4 blockade in lung cancer. The wider study: Across the patients, objective responses occurred in about 18%, and disease control in approximately 30%. The study, taken as a whole, reports: The authors reported that early blood T cell clone dynamics, with interferon-beta, best predicted response. TCR clones originating in tumors grew in number in blood after radiotherapy plus ipilimumab.

This clone turned up a few times. Its antigen remains unknown. This CDR3 has 13 amino acids. V was shortened by 0 bases and J by 6 bases, with 6 bases between the two germline ends. The germline V gene has CDR1 ENHRY and CDR2 SYGVKD. Sequenced by immunoSEQ multiplex PCR; TCRdb stores in-frame clones only, minus some. The sample includes 85,000 to 95,000 clones, about four fifths of them seen just once. People whose metastatic non-small-cell lung cancer was chemo-refractory got focal radiation along with CTLA-4 blockade by ipilimumab. This material consisted of peripheral blood, taken from a patient treated with radiotherapy plus ipilimumab. The V and J genes are TRBV10-3 and TRBJ1-3; unclear D gene. This sequence originates from a human donor with non-small cell lung cancer that progressed on radiotherapy plus ipilimumab. CDR3 loop: CAISESRLNTIYF. CDR3 coding DNA: TGTGCCATCAGTGAGTCTCGTTTAAACACCATATATTTT.